These 28 T cell receptor beta chains share one sample of origin, sequenced in a study of HIV-infected patients and healthy controls. Alpha and beta constant-region primers primed reverse transcription of approximately 500 ng RNA. Each of the alpha and beta chains got its own library through chain-specific third strand synthesis with indices. TCRdb itself ran the 5' RACE reads through MiXCR, one entry per CDR3 protein. Of more than 9,000 distinct CDR3 sequences in the sample, 9.3% were seen once. No cell fractionation was done, so the repertoire covers all unsorted peripheral blood T cells. Sequenced material: blood, taken before antiretroviral therapy. The receptors here all came from an adult with HIV infection. The donor label of this sample is uncertain.

Ten or more counts support this clonotype. The V call is TRBV9, the J call TRBJ2-7; D is possibly TRBD2 (6 bases). Trimming cost V 3 bases and J 4 bases, with 20 bases left between them. The CDR3 sequence is 16 residues long. Germline V gene lookup returns CDR1 SGDLS and CDR2 YYNGEE. Here the CDR3 reads CASSGRISGKLYEQYF. Here the CDR3 DNA reads TGTGCCAGCAGCGGACGGATTAGCGGCAAACTTTACGAGCAGTACTTC.

This clonotype was observed many times. The chain links TRBV28 to TRBJ1-2; TRBD1 matches 8 bases. The CDR3 is made up of 14 amino acids. J was trimmed by 4 bases and V by 7 bases; bases with no gene match: 8. Germline V gives CDR1 MDHEN, CDR2 SYDVKM. In DNA form, the CDR3 reads TGTGCCAGCACCCTGGACAGGGTGGGCTATGGCTACACCTTC. It encodes CASTLDRVGYGYTF.

V usage is TRBV18 and J usage is TRBJ1-5; D gene uncertain. Trimming took 3 bases from V and 0 from J, leaving 18 bases between them. Per the germline V gene, CDR1 is KGHSH and CDR2 is LQKENI. CDR3 length: 18 amino acids. The CDR3 bases are TGTGCCAGCTCACCTACCGGGCCTACGGATTATAGCAATCAGCCCCAGCATTTT. This sequence encodes CASSPTGPTDYSNQPQHF.

Many counts were recorded for this clonotype. This rearrangement joins TRBV5-4 to TRBJ2-3, with 9 positions matching TRBD1. The V gene end was trimmed by 3 bases and the J gene end by 0 bases; junction bases not matched to a gene: 5. This CDR3 comprises 16 residues. CDR1 and CDR2 (germline): SGHNT, YYREEE (reference sequence). CDR3 coding DNA: TGTGCCAGCAGCTCCGGCGGGACAGGGAGCACAGATACGCAGTATTTT. Residues: CASSSGGTGSTDTQYF.

This clonotype was recorded at least ten times. V usage is TRBV3-1 and J usage is TRBJ2-4; D possibly matches TRBD1 or TRBD2 (5 bases each). Germline-derived CDR1 and CDR2 are LGHDT and YNNKEL (reference sequence). V shed 3 bases and J shed 4 bases, with 10 bases lying between them. This CDR3 is 14 amino acids long. The CDR3 DNA sequence: TGTGCCAGCAGCCACTACGGGGCTAAAAACATTCAGTACTTC. Protein: CASSHYGAKNIQYF.

This clonotype was counted only a few times. The V and J genes are TRBV5-1 and TRBJ2-3, with a weak D call TRBD2 (7 bases). The CDR3 runs to 16 residues. Trimming removed 3 bases from V and 0 bases from J, with 14 bases in between. Germline V CDR1 and CDR2: SGHRS, YFSETQ. CDR3 nucleotide sequence: TGCGCCAGCAGCTCGGGGGGCCGATTTAGCACAGATACGCAGTATTTT. Translating it yields CASSSGGRFSTDTQYF. Based on the CDR3 plus reference TRBV5-1 and TRBJ2-3, the full variable domain is KAGVTQTPRYLIKTRGQQVTLSCSPISGHRSVSWYQQTPGQGLQFLFEYFSETQRNKGNFPGRFSGRQFSNSRSEMNVSTLELGDSALYLCASSSGGRFSTDTQYFGPGTRLTVL.

This clonotype was seen many times. The chain carries TRBV5-1 and TRBJ2-7; 9 bases are shared with TRBD1. Germline V lookup: CDR1 SGHRS, CDR2 YFSETQ. Trimming at V came to 2 bases and at J to 4 bases, leaving 7 bases not matched to a gene. This CDR3 is built from 15 residues. CDR3 sequence (DNA): TGCGCCAGCAGCTTTACCACAGGGGGCGGATACGAGCAGTACTTC. Protein: CASSFTTGGGYEQYF.

This clonotype was detected many times. The chain combines TRBV20-1 with TRBJ2-1; TRBD2 is a possible D gene (5 bases). Germline V gives CDR1 DFQATT, CDR2 SNEGSKA (reference sequence). This CDR3 is 14 amino acids long. Trimming left V 6 bases short and J 5 bases short, with 17 bases between. CDR3 loop: CSAQRYRGNNEQFF. The DNA for the CDR3 is TGCAGTGCCCAGAGATACAGAGGGAACAATGAGCAGTTCTTC.

In its sample, this clonotype ranks as medium-sized. This chain uses TRBV29-1 with TRBJ2-1; TRBD1 is a possible D gene (6 bases). The V gene lost 3 bases and the J gene lost 0 bases, with 15 bases spanning the gap. The germline gives CDR1 SQVTM, CDR2 ANQGSEA. The CDR3 runs 16 residues. The CDR3 here is CSVELPGDSSYNEQFF. The CDR3 DNA reads as TGCAGCGTTGAGCTCCCAGGGGATAGCTCCTACAATGAGCAGTTCTTC.

This clonotype has a count of ten or more. The chain links TRBV7-2 to TRBJ2-3; D tentatively fits TRBD1 or TRBD2 (5 bases each). Germline loops: CDR1 SGHTA, CDR2 FQGNSA. The CDR3 has 16 amino acids. V was cut by 3 bases and J by 4 bases, with 17 bases left in between. CDR3 sequence: CASSFWGGGDADTQYF. The CDR3, as DNA: TGTGCCAGCAGCTTCTGGGGCGGTGGGGACGCAGATACGCAGTATTTT.

This clonotype was counted many times. The chain links TRBV10-3 to TRBJ2-3; D is possibly TRBD1 (5 bases). Germline CDR1 reads ENHRY; CDR2 reads SYGVKD. The CDR3 sequence is 14 residues long. Trimming removed 2 bases from V and 2 bases from J, with 8 bases in between. CDR3 sequence (DNA): TGTGCCATCAGTGAGCAGGGATCCACAGATACGCAGTATTTT. It specifies CAISEQGSTDTQYF.

This clonotype showed up many times. The CDR3 is CAGGQGDTIYF. The CDR3 coding sequence is TGTGCCGGGGGACAGGGGGACACCATATATTTT. V is TRBV19 and J is TRBJ1-3; 11 bases agree with TRBD1. V trimming: 11 bases; J trimming: 8 bases; junction bases outside the gene matches: 2. Germline loops: CDR1 LNHDA, CDR2 SQIVND (reference sequence). This CDR3 is 11 amino acids long.

This clonotype has just a few counts. V and J are TRBV6-5 and TRBJ2-7; 7 nucleotides match TRBD1. Germline values: CDR1 MNHEY, CDR2 SVGAGI. The CDR3 sequence is 13 residues long. Trimming cost V 5 bases and J 2 bases; bases outside gene matches: 3. In nucleotides, the CDR3 is TGTGCCAGCAGTCCCGGGACAGCCTACGAGCAGTACTTC. Amino acid sequence: CASSPGTAYEQYF.

This clonotype occurred many times. The V and J genes are TRBV20-1 and TRBJ2-1; no clear D. CDR3 length: 15 amino acids. Trimming took off 1 base at V and 6 bases at J, with 16 bases between the two ends. Germline loops: CDR1 DFQATT, CDR2 SNEGSKA (reference sequence). The CDR3, as DNA: TGCAGTGCTAGAGTGTCACCTCCTTCCACCAATGAGCAGTTCTTC. It specifies CSARVSPPSTNEQFF.

V is TRBV19 and J is TRBJ2-5, with TRBD1 matching over 7 bases. The J segment lost 5 bases and the V segment lost 5 bases, leaving 8 bases of the junction unmatched. The germline V gene encodes CDR1 LNHDA and CDR2 SQIVND (reference sequence). This CDR3 comprises 14 residues. CDR3 nucleotide sequence: TGTGCCAGTAGTGAGGGGGCAGGGGAGGAGACCCAGTACTTC. This translates into CASSEGAGEETQYF.

This clonotype was found many times. In DNA form, the CDR3 reads TGTGCCAGCAGCCCCTACGGTGGTGGGGGCACAGATACGCAGTATTTT. It specifies CASSPYGGGGTDTQYF. The V and J genes are TRBV7-9 and TRBJ2-3; no definite D call. The germline V gene encodes CDR1 SEHNR and CDR2 FQNEAQ (reference sequence). The ends were cut back, 5 bases at V and 1 base at J, with 16 bases in the middle. This CDR3 is built from 16 residues.

This clonotype was counted a few times. The genes are TRBV29-1 and TRBJ1-1, with 8 positions matching TRBD1. Per germline, CDR1 SQVTM and CDR2 ANQGSEA. The CDR3 is made up of 13 amino acids. Losses at the gene ends were 5 bases for V and 5 bases for J; bases not matched to a gene: 7. The chain's CDR3 is CSVRGQGGTEAFF. In DNA form, the CDR3 reads TGCAGCGTTCGCGGACAGGGAGGGACTGAAGCTTTCTTT.

In its sample, this clonotype was seen many times. This chain uses TRBV5-4 with TRBJ2-2; TRBD2 might be the D (7 bases). Germline CDR1 SGHNT, CDR2 YYREEE (reference sequence). This CDR3 comprises 15 residues. Trimming shortened V by 4 bases and J by 7 bases, and 17 bases separated the two germline ends. The DNA of the CDR3 is TGTGCCAGCAGCGGAGGGGGAGGGGACGGCGGGGAGCTGTTTTTT. Translated: CASSGGGGDGGELFF.

This clonotype was seen repeatedly, ten times or more. The V gene is TRBV11-3, the J gene TRBJ1-6, with D possibly matching TRBD1 (5 bases). CDR1 and CDR2 from the germline V gene are SGHNT and YENEEA. The CDR3 covers 18 residues. Trimming pared 5 bases from V and 9 bases from J, leaving 26 bases between. The CDR3 is CASSNQPGPSSLGSPLHF. The CDR3 DNA follows: TGTGCCAGCAGCAATCAACCGGGACCGTCCTCTTTAGGTTCACCCCTCCACTTT.

This clonotype was observed many times. CDR3: CASSVLSGSDEQYF. In DNA form, the CDR3 reads TGCGCCAGCAGTGTGCTTAGCGGGAGCGACGAGCAGTACTTC. V gene TRBV10-2 combines with J gene TRBJ2-7; 9 nucleotides align to TRBD2. The CDR3 runs to 14 residues. J gave up 5 bases and V 4 bases, and 6 bases lay outside the gene matches. Germline CDR1 is WSHSY and CDR2 is SAAADI.

About this clonotype itself: This could be a read error, since a much larger clone is one nucleotide away. The gene calls are TRBV19 and TRBJ1-5; the D is unclear. The CDR3 totals 13 residues. V lost 7 bases and J lost 4, with 11 bases in between. Germline assignment: CDR1 LNHDA and CDR2 SQIVND (reference sequence). In nucleotides, the CDR3 is TGTGCCAGTACCCTCACCGGGAATCAGCCCCAGCATTTT. It encodes CASTLTGNQPQHF.

This clonotype was picked up many times. This chain links TRBV20-1 with TRBJ1-3; 9 nucleotides match TRBD1. After removal of 4 bases from V and 0 bases from J, the junction contained 1 base not matched to a gene. CDR3 size: 14 residues. Germline V gene lookup returns CDR1 DFQATT and CDR2 SNEGSKA (reference sequence). DNA for the CDR3: TGCAGTGCTACGACAGGGGGCTCTGGAAACACCATATATTTT. Protein sequence: CSATTGGSGNTIYF.

Only one count was recorded for this clonotype. V and J are TRBV20-1 and TRBJ1-2, with D possibly being TRBD1 (6 bases). Trimming removed 3 bases at V and 4 bases at J, with 12 bases between. Germline CDR1 is DFQATT and CDR2 is SNEGSKA (reference sequence). The CDR3 consists of 13 residues. The CDR3 DNA follows: TGCAGTGCTAGGGGGGGGGGCGTCTATGGCTACACCTTC. As protein: CSARGGGVYGYTF.

Ten or more counts support this clonotype. The J gene is TRBJ2-3, the V gene TRBV9; 8 bases align to TRBD2. The CDR3 runs to 14 residues. V was clipped by 0 bases and J by 8 bases; unmatched bases: 5. CDR1 is SGDLS and CDR2 is YYNGEE in the germline V gene. This chain's CDR3 is CASSVAGGGATQYF. In DNA, the CDR3 is TGTGCCAGCAGCGTAGCGGGGGGGGGGGCTACGCAGTATTTT.

The chain carries TRBV10-3 and TRBJ2-5, with 7 positions matching TRBD2. The CDR3 totals 12 residues. Germline V gene data show CDR1 as ENHRY and CDR2 as SYGVKD. The junction had 4 bases not matched to a gene; V was cut back by 8 bases and J by 4 bases. The CDR3 DNA is TGTGCCATCGGGGGGGATGGAGAGACCCAGTACTTC. Encoded protein: CAIGGDGETQYF.

The CDR3 DNA is TGTGCCATCAGTAAGGACAGGGGGCCCTACGAGCAGTACTTC. This translates into CAISKDRGPYEQYF. The J gene is TRBJ2-7, the V gene TRBV10-3, with 11 bases matching TRBD1. This CDR3 is built from 14 residues. CDR1 is ENHRY and CDR2 is SYGVKD in the germline V gene. The V segment lost 5 bases and the J segment 2 bases; nucleotides outside the gene matches: 2.

This clonotype was counted ten times or more. The V call is TRBV4-2, the J call TRBJ1-6; a possible D gene is TRBD1 (6 bases). Per germline, CDR1 LGHNA and CDR2 YNFKEQ. V dropped 0 bases and J dropped 9 bases, with 18 bases sitting between them. The CDR3 contains 17 residues. The CDR3: CASSQDRETGGVSPLHF. The DNA of the CDR3 is TGTGCCAGCAGCCAAGATAGGGAGACAGGAGGAGTTTCACCCCTCCACTTT.

Ten or more counts support this clonotype. This chain uses TRBV6-5 with TRBJ1-1, with 7 nucleotides matching TRBD1. Trimming cost V 3 bases and J 5 bases; bases outside gene matches: 6. The CDR3 consists of 14 residues. Germline V gene sequence: CDR1 MNHEY, CDR2 SVGAGI. CDR3 loop: CASSYSVRGTEAFF. CDR3 coding DNA: TGTGCCAGCAGTTATTCGGTCAGGGGGACTGAAGCTTTCTTT.